These T cell receptor beta chains were read from a single sample in a study of blood T cell repertoires in COVID-19. TCRdb's copy holds only in-frame clones and misses some; the assay was immunoSEQ multiplex PCR. The sample shows hundreds of thousands of clones, roughly 88% of them seen only once. The sequencing input was peripheral blood. The receptors derive from a woman aged 25 to 39 with active or convalescent COVID-19. Both conserved end residues are part of each CDR3. D genes are given only for firm matches. Size is stated for part of the rows, as once, few or many counts, or as a class when the clone is expanded.

TRBJ2-1 | TRBD2 | TRBV7-2 | . | CASIRLAGLSYNEQFF | TGTGCCAGCATCCGATTAGCGGGCCTCTCCTACAATGAGCAGTTCTTC
TRBJ1-2 | . | TRBV5-6 | . | CASSLFGGALGYTF | TGTGCCAGCAGCTTGTTTGGGGGGGCTCTTGGCTACACCTTC
TRBJ1-1 | . | TRBV14 | . | CASSPRQISAEAFF | TGTGCCAGCAGCCCGAGACAGATCTCCGCTGAAGCTTTCTTT
TRBJ1-6 | TRBD1 | TRBV7-9 | . | CASSLARDRESPLHF | TGTGCCAGCAGCTTAGCCCGGGACAGGGAGTCACCCCTCCACTTT
TRBJ2-1 | TRBD2 | TRBV28 | . | CASREGLAGYEQFF | TGTGCCAGCAGGGAGGGACTAGCGGGATATGAGCAGTTCTTC
TRBJ1-1 | . | TRBV2 | . | CASSAVVTEAFF | TGTGCCAGCAGCGCAGTGGTAACTGAAGCTTTCTTT
TRBJ1-4 | TRBD1 | TRBV19 | . | CATLGQGGKLFF | TGTGCCACGTTGGGACAGGGGGGAAAACTGTTTTTT
TRBJ1-1 | TRBD1 | TRBV6-4 | . | CASRRDSMNTEAFF | TGTGCCAGCAGGAGGGACAGCATGAACACTGAAGCTTTCTTT
TRBJ2-7 | . | TRBV7-9 | . | CASSSYPGTSYEQYF | TGTGCCAGCAGCTCATACCCCGGGACTTCCTACGAGCAGTACTTC
TRBJ1-5 | TRBD1 | TRBV19 | . | CASSPRTGGGQPQHF | TGTGCCAGTAGTCCCCGGACAGGGGGCGGTCAGCCCCAGCATTTT
TRBJ2-1 | TRBD2 | TRBV2 | . | CASSGGAGLNNEQFF | TGTGCCAGCAGTGGAGGAGCGGGGCTGAACAATGAGCAGTTCTTC
TRBJ2-7 | TRBD2 | TRBV19 | . | CASSTAGGKSSYEQYF | TGTGCCAGTAGTACCGCCGGGGGGAAGAGCTCCTACGAGCAGTACTTC
TRBJ2-1 | TRBD2 | TRBV2 | . | CASSGLAGADNEQFF | TGTGCCAGCAGTGGCCTAGCGGGAGCGGACAATGAGCAGTTCTTC
TRBJ2-2 | TRBD1 | TRBV7-6 | . | CASSPGGNWDRVTAGELFF | TGTGCCAGCAGCCCGGGCGGGAATTGGGACAGGGTAACTGCAGGGGAGCTGTTTTTT
TRBJ2-1 | TRBD1 | TRBV6-1 | . | CASSEAQGAHEQFF | TGTGCCAGCAGTGAGGCACAGGGGGCGCATGAGCAGTTCTTC
TRBJ1-2 | . | TRBV24-1 | . | CATSDGERGGIRYGYTF | TGTGCCACCAGTGATGGGGAACGGGGTGGGATTAGGTATGGCTACACCTTC
TRBJ2-2 | TRBD1 | TRBV2 | . | CASSGGRGTGELFF | TGTGCCAGCAGTGGTGGCAGGGGGACCGGGGAGCTGTTTTTT
TRBJ1-1 | . | TRBV5-8 | . | CASSLPRHRGNTEAFF | TGTGCCAGCAGCTTACCCAGGCACCGTGGTAACACTGAAGCTTTCTTT
TRBJ2-7 | . | TRBV28 | . | CASTLGGSYEQYF | TGTGCCAGCACCCTCGGGGGCTCCTACGAGCAGTACTTC
TRBJ2-7 | . | TRBV28 | . | CASSSSKSNPYEQYF | TGTGCCAGCAGTTCCAGTAAGTCCAACCCCTACGAGCAGTACTTC
TRBJ2-1 | . | TRBV6-5 | . | CASSYNYRSTNEQFF | TGTGCCAGCAGTTACAACTATCGCTCCACCAATGAGCAGTTCTTC
TRBJ1-1 | . | TRBV4-1 | . | CASSQVSVGTEAFF | TGCGCCAGCAGCCAAGTTTCGGTCGGGACTGAAGCTTTCTTT
TRBJ1-3 | . | TRBV5-1 | . | CASSLWTAGNTIYF | TGCGCCAGCAGCTTGTGGACAGCTGGAAACACCATATATTTT
TRBJ2-2 | . | TRBV10-1 | . | CASSSTRGRINTGELFF | TGCGCCAGCAGCAGTACGCGGGGGCGGATTAACACCGGGGAGCTGTTTTTT
TRBJ2-5 | . | TRBV28 | once | CASGAVPPNQETQYF | TGTGCCTCAGGGGCTGTCCCACCCAACCAAGAGACCCAGTACTTC
TRBJ2-7 | TRBD2 | TRBV29-1 | . | CSVGIREEPYEQYF | TGCAGCGTTGGCATACGGGAGGAACCCTACGAGCAGTACTTC
TRBJ1-5 | . | TRBV21-1 | . | CASSKVGPGGNQPQHF | TGTGCCAGCAGCAAAGTGGGACCAGGGGGCAATCAGCCCCAGCATTTT
TRBJ1-6 | . | TRBV7-2 | . | CASSLHRLNSPLHF | TGTGCCAGCAGCTTACACAGGCTAAATTCACCCCTCCACTTT
TRBJ2-3 | TRBD1 | TRBV19 | . | CASSTGTGSPDTQYF | TGTGCCAGTAGCACCGGGACAGGTTCCCCAGATACGCAGTATTTT
TRBJ1-5 | . | TRBV27 | few | CASGISGGNQPQHF | TGTGCCAGCGGGATCTCCGGGGGCAATCAGCCCCAGCATTTT
TRBJ2-7 | . | TRBV5-4 | . | CASSLSGRGDLDEQYF | TGTGCCAGCAGCCTGAGTGGGCGGGGAGACCTGGACGAGCAGTACTTC
TRBJ1-1 | . | TRBV5-1 | . | CASSAGVTNTEAFF | TGCGCCAGCAGCGCAGGGGTGACAAACACTGAAGCTTTCTTT
TRBJ1-1 | . | TRBV10-3 | . | CAISLGLLNTEAFF | TGTGCCATCAGTTTGGGACTCCTGAACACTGAAGCTTTCTTT
TRBJ2-2 | TRBD2 | TRBV19 | . | CASSAGLGGTGELFF | TGTGCCAGTAGTGCGGGACTAGGGGGCACCGGGGAGCTGTTTTTT